The rows below give T cell receptor beta chains drawn from one sample of a study of blood T cell repertoires in COVID-19. Profiled with immunoSEQ multiplex PCR; TCRdb holds only in-frame clones, not every one. The table lists around 360,000 clones, 80% to 90% of them singletons. The sample comprised PBMCs or T cells enriched from blood (not recorded which). The receptors shown here come from a man aged 40-50 years in a cohort exposed to, infected with or recovered from COVID-19 (not recorded which). The CDR3 runs from the conserved cysteine through the conserved F or W. Fields, in order: V gene, J gene, D gene, clone size, CDR3 protein, CDR3 DNA. A D gene is named only where the DNA matches it firmly. The size entry is marked missing in some rows and otherwise reads once, few, many or a size class.

TRBV5-1,TRBJ1-2,TRBD1,-,CASSLGDRAYGYTF,TGCGCCAGCAGCTTGGGGGACAGGGCCTATGGCTACACCTTC
TRBV20-1,TRBJ2-3,-,-,CSASSDTQYF,TGCAGTGCTAGTAGCGATACGCAGTATTTT
TRBV28,TRBJ1-4,-,once,CASSLNRGGYEKLFF,TGTGCCAGCAGTTTAAATCGGGGAGGGTATGAAAAACTGTTTTTT
TRBV29-1,TRBJ1-2,-,-,CSVGGNDGYTF,TGCAGCGTTGGAGGAAACGATGGCTACACCTTC
TRBV18,TRBJ2-1,-,-,CASSLGAGDYNEQFF,TGTGCCAGCTCCCTTGGGGCTGGAGACTACAATGAGCAGTTCTTC
TRBV4-2,TRBJ2-1,-,-,CASSQDYEGYNEQFF,TGTGCCAGCAGCCAAGATTATGAGGGCTACAATGAGCAGTTCTTC
TRBV11-2,TRBJ1-4,-,-,CASSLAYRTYNEKLFF,TGTGCCAGCAGCTTAGCCTACAGAACATATAATGAAAAACTGTTTTTT
TRBV14,TRBJ1-2,TRBD1,-,CASSQEGDRGAGGYTF,TGTGCCAGCAGCCAAGAAGGGGACAGGGGAGCGGGCGGCTACACCTTC
TRBV29-1,TRBJ2-5,-,-,CSVERGYQETQYF,TGCAGCGTTGAAAGAGGGTACCAAGAGACCCAGTACTTC
TRBV7-2,TRBJ2-3,TRBD2,once,CASSLVGGSKRPDTQYF,TGTGCCAGCAGCTTGGTAGGCGGGAGCAAAAGGCCAGATACGCAGTATTTT
TRBV6-5,TRBJ1-3,-,-,CASSYRLGPGNTIYF,TGTGCCAGCAGTTACAGGTTGGGGCCTGGAAACACCATATATTTT